The 32 T cell receptor beta chains reported below all come from one sample, sequenced in a study of human T cells and chemical hapten exposure. Time point defined: patch test 1, 2 weeks after DPC sensitization. Documented treatment: therapeutic diphenylcyclopropenone sensitization with weekly scalp DPC. MiXCR, applied by TCRdb to the RACE reads, yields one record per CDR3 protein. Here the sample spans around 74,000 distinct CDR3 sequences, 25% to 40% being singletons. The sample here was whole blood, taken in connection with sensitization to the hapten diphenylcyclopropenone (DPC). These receptors were taken from a man aged 35-49 years with alopecia areata. Some clones in this sample may be carry-over from other donors' samples.

A single count supports this clonotype. V gene TRBV6-6 combines with J gene TRBJ2-7, with D perhaps TRBD2 (6 bases). This CDR3 is 12 amino acids long. The V gene's germline CDR1 is MNHNY and CDR2 SVGAGI (reference sequence). V was shortened by 10 bases and J by 8 bases, with 18 bases between the two germline ends. CDR3 amino acids: CATWDLIRQQYF. CDR3 in DNA: TGTGCCACTTGGGACTTGATTCGTCAGCAGTACTTC.

The chain uses TRBV30 and TRBJ2-7; D possibly uses TRBD1 or TRBD2 (5 bases each). V was pared by 2 bases and J by 7 bases, with 12 bases between. This CDR3 has 12 amino acids. CDR1 and CDR2 from the germline V gene are GTSNPN and SVGIG (reference sequence). The CDR3 DNA is TGTGCCTGGAGTAGGGACCCATGGGAGCAGTACTTC. Encoded protein: CAWSRDPWEQYF.

The chain uses TRBV6-1 and TRBJ1-4; D is perhaps TRBD1 (5 bases). The CDR3 loop spans 15 amino acids. Trimming removed 6 bases from V and 0 bases from J, with 11 bases in between. Germline loops: CDR1 MNHNS, CDR2 SASEGT. This CDR3 reads CASRQGVATNEKLFF. The CDR3 DNA reads as TGTGCCAGCAGGCAGGGAGTTGCAACTAATGAAAAACTGTTTTTT.

This chain uses TRBV20-1 with TRBJ2-3; no clear D. The V gene's germline CDR1 is DFQATT and CDR2 SNEGSKA (reference sequence). This CDR3 comprises 11 residues. V was shortened by 6 bases and J by 4 bases, with 8 bases between the two germline ends. DNA for the CDR3: TGCAGTGCCTACAAAGCAGATACGCAGTATTTT. Amino acid sequence: CSAYKADTQYF.

The V call is TRBV7-2, the J call TRBJ1-5; D may be TRBD1 (5 bases). Germline values: CDR1 SGHTA, CDR2 FQGNSA. The CDR3 is made up of 15 amino acids. V shed 5 bases and J shed 2 bases, with 13 bases lying between them. The chain's CDR3 is CASSAGPGGNQPQHF. DNA of the CDR3: TGTGCCAGCAGCGCGGGGCCGGGTGGCAATCAGCCCCAGCATTTT.

V usage is TRBV6-5 and J usage is TRBJ1-1; TRBD1 agrees at 7 bases. The germline CDR1 and CDR2 sequences are MNHEY and SVGAGI. V trimming: 5 bases; J trimming: 7 bases; junction bases outside the gene matches: 4. The CDR3 is 12 amino acids. The CDR3 DNA sequence: TGTGCCAGCAGTATTTCAGGGGGTGAAGCTTTCTTT. Translated: CASSISGGEAFF.

The CDR3 protein is CASRPPGRGQDTQYF. In DNA form, the CDR3 reads TGTGCCAGCAGACCCCCGGGGCGGGGGCAAGATACGCAGTATTTT. This rearrangement joins TRBV6-5 to TRBJ2-3, with D perhaps matching TRBD2 (7 bases). V was cut by 6 bases and J by 5 bases, with 18 bases left in between. The CDR3 runs to 15 residues. Germline V gene lookup returns CDR1 MNHEY and CDR2 SVGAGI.

V and J are TRBV5-1 and TRBJ1-5; D call uncertain. Germline V lookup: CDR1 SGHRS, CDR2 YFSETQ. Trimming removed 1 base from V and 3 bases from J, with 8 bases in between. This CDR3 has 14 residues. CDR3 protein: CASSLRPNNQPQHF. The CDR3 DNA is TGCGCCAGCAGCTTGCGACCAAACAATCAGCCCCAGCATTTT.

This clonotype has more than one count but fewer than ten. This chain joins TRBV7-2 and TRBJ1-2, with a weak D call TRBD1 (5 bases). V lost 3 bases and J 7 bases, leaving 12 bases between the germline ends. The CDR3 sequence is 13 residues long. Germline V gene sequence: CDR1 SGHTA, CDR2 FQGNSA. The DNA of the CDR3 is TGTGCCAGCAGCTTGGGGGGGACGGGTGGCTACACCTTC. It is translated as CASSLGGTGGYTF.

This clonotype was counted between two and nine times. The gene calls are TRBV6-1 and TRBJ2-1; 7 bases fit TRBD2. Trimming took 7 bases from V and 6 from J; bases not matched to a gene: 12. The CDR3 is made up of 15 amino acids. Germline assignment: CDR1 MNHNS and CDR2 SASEGT. The CDR3, as DNA: TGTGCCAGCATAGGAGGGAGGGCCGGTCCCAATGAGCAGTTCTTC. Translated, it gives CASIGGRAGPNEQFF.

This clonotype was picked up one time. The genes are TRBV6-5 and TRBJ1-1; 7 nucleotides align to TRBD1. There are 15 residues in the CDR3. Germline CDR1 and CDR2: MNHEY and SVGAGI. After removal of 6 bases from V and 0 bases from J, the junction contained 7 bases not matched to a gene. The CDR3 region is CASRIRTGLNTEAFF. The CDR3 bases are TGTGCCAGCAGGATACGGACAGGCTTGAACACTGAAGCTTTCTTT.

This clonotype was observed many times. The chain links TRBV7-9 to TRBJ2-4; 9 bases match TRBD2. The CDR3 spans 14 residues. V was pared by 5 bases and J by 7 bases, with 6 bases of the junction left unmatched. Germline V gene data show CDR1 as SEHNR and CDR2 as FQNEAQ (reference sequence). CDR3 nucleotide sequence: TGTGCCAGCAGCGGTAGCGGGAGACTGAACATTCAGTACTTC. It yields the protein CASSGSGRLNIQYF.

The V gene is TRBV5-1, the J gene TRBJ2-7; D unclear. The germline CDR1 and CDR2 sequences are SGHRS and YFSETQ. The CDR3 is made up of 15 amino acids. V lost 4 bases and J 0 bases, leaving 14 bases between the germline ends. CDR3 DNA sequence: TGCGCCAGCAGCCCTCTTGGCAGGTCCTCCTACGAGCAGTACTTC. Its protein product is CASSPLGRSSYEQYF. Variable domain in full (rest from reference TRBV5-1 and TRBJ2-7): KAGVTQTPRYLIKTRGQQVTLSCSPISGHRSVSWYQQTPGQGLQFLFEYFSETQRNKGNFPGRFSGRQFSNSRSEMNVSTLELGDSALYLCASSPLGRSSYEQYFGPGTRLTVT.

The rearrangement joins TRBV3-1 to TRBJ2-7, with 11 bases that match TRBD2. V was clipped by 4 bases and J by 2 bases; unmatched bases: 7. The CDR3 runs 16 residues. CDR1 is LGHDT, CDR2 YNNKEL, per germline (reference sequence). CDR3 loop: CASSRGLAVTAYEQYF. The CDR3 DNA is TGTGCCAGCAGCCGGGGACTAGCGGTTACCGCCTACGAGCAGTACTTC.

The chain combines TRBV5-1 with TRBJ2-3; 10 positions match TRBD2. The V gene's germline CDR1 is SGHRS and CDR2 YFSETQ. V was pared by 1 base and J by 1 base, with 3 bases of the junction left unmatched. The CDR3 consists of 16 residues. The CDR3 bases are TGCGCCAGCAGCTTGATAGCGGGAGGTCGCACAGATACGCAGTATTTT. This translates into CASSLIAGGRTDTQYF.

This clonotype was found a few times. The CDR3 sequence is CASRTTILTGGDLISTDTQYF. In DNA form, the CDR3 reads TGTGCCAGCAGGACAACGATCCTCACAGGGGGGGACTTAATTAGCACAGATACGCAGTATTTT. V is TRBV28 and J is TRBJ2-3; perhaps TRBD1 as D (8 bases). This CDR3 is built from 21 residues. The germline V and J ends were trimmed by 6 bases and 0 bases, with 31 bases remaining between them. Germline loops: CDR1 MDHEN, CDR2 SYDVKM. The full variable domain, completed using reference TRBV28 and TRBJ2-3, is DVKVTQSSRYLVKRTGEKVFLECVQDMDHENMFWYRQDPGLGLRLIYFSYDVKMKEKGDIPEGYSVSREKKERFSLILESASTNQTSMYLCASRTTILTGGDLISTDTQYFGPGTRLTVL.

This chain links TRBV10-2 with TRBJ2-3, with TRBD2 matching over 7 bases. Germline V CDR1 and CDR2: WSHSY, SAAADI. J was trimmed by 1 base and V by 1 base; bases with no gene match: 2. CDR3 length: 15 residues. The CDR3 reads CASSEFTSGTDTQYF. The CDR3 bases are TGCGCCAGCAGTGAGTTTACTAGCGGCACAGATACGCAGTATTTT.

At least ten counts were recorded for this clonotype. The chain has TRBV28 and TRBJ1-2, with 10 positions matching TRBD1. Germline CDR1 MDHEN, CDR2 SYDVKM. The CDR3 is 14 residues long. J gave up 4 bases and V 5 bases, and 4 bases lay outside the gene matches. The CDR3 bases are TGTGCCAGCAGTCGGACAGGGGGTTTCTATGGCTACACCTTC. Its protein is CASSRTGGFYGYTF.

This clonotype was seen more than once but under ten times. The chain carries TRBV28 and TRBJ2-5; D not resolved. Trimming removed 3 bases at V and 4 bases at J, with 6 bases between. The CDR3 is made up of 12 amino acids. The germline gives CDR1 MDHEN, CDR2 SYDVKM. The CDR3 DNA reads as TGTGCCAGCAGTTTTGAGCTAGAGACCCAGTACTTC. Amino acid sequence: CASSFELETQYF.

This clonotype was seen a few times. The V and J genes are TRBV12-3 or TRBV12-4 and TRBJ2-7; D is possibly TRBD1 or TRBD2 (5 bases each). With 4 bases removed from V and 4 bases from J, the gap between germline ends came to 11 bases. This CDR3 contains 13 residues. DNA of the CDR3: TGTGCCAGCAGTTCCGGGGACGAATACGAGCAGTACTTC. It yields the protein CASSSGDEYEQYF.

This clonotype was observed a handful of times. The V and J genes are TRBV5-1 and TRBJ2-5; D gene ambiguous. This CDR3 is built from 12 residues. In germline, CDR1 is SGHRS, CDR2 YFSETQ. V lost 5 bases, J lost 2 bases, and 7 bases lay in between. CDR3 loop: CASRRSQETQYF. CDR3 DNA: TGCGCCAGCAGGAGGAGTCAAGAGACCCAGTACTTC.

This clonotype was seen a few times. The chain combines TRBV6-2 or TRBV6-3 with TRBJ2-7; TRBD1 might be the D (6 bases). V was pared by 7 bases and J by 1 base, with 11 bases between. The CDR3 is 13 amino acids. The germline CDR1 and CDR2 sequences are MNHEY and SVGEGT. The CDR3 here is CASTRDISYEQYF. DNA for the CDR3: TGTGCCAGCACGAGGGACATTTCCTACGAGCAGTACTTC.

Written as DNA, the CDR3 is TGCAGTGCCGCTAGGGGGGCCTCCCAAGAGACCCAGTACTTC. Translation: CSAARGASQETQYF. The chain uses TRBV20-1 and TRBJ2-5; D may be TRBD1 or TRBD2 (6 bases each). CDR3 length: 14 residues. The V end lost 6 bases, the J end lost 1 base, and 15 bases lay between the germline ends. CDR1 is DFQATT, CDR2 SNEGSKA, per germline (reference sequence).

This clonotype was observed a few times. The DNA for the CDR3 is TGCGCCAGCAGCTTGGCACAGGGCGATGGCTACACCTTC. It encodes CASSLAQGDGYTF. This chain joins TRBV5-1 and TRBJ1-2; D might be TRBD1 (6 bases). Germline V gives CDR1 SGHRS, CDR2 YFSETQ. V was shortened by 0 bases and J by 6 bases, with 9 bases between the two germline ends. This CDR3 has 13 residues.

This sequence joins TRBV19 and TRBJ2-7; D ambiguous. This CDR3 contains 11 residues. Looked up from germline, CDR1 is LNHDA and CDR2 is SQIVND (reference sequence). V lost 9 bases to trimming and J lost 3 bases, with 9 bases between them. For the CDR3, the DNA is TGTGCCAGCCAGGACGGCTACGAGCAGTACTTC. Translating it yields CASQDGYEQYF.

This clonotype was observed a few times. The genes are TRBV5-5 and TRBJ1-6; D possibly corresponds to TRBD1 (5 bases). V gave up 4 bases and J gave up 5 bases, with 10 bases separating them. Germline V gives CDR1 SGHKS, CDR2 YYEKEE (reference sequence). The CDR3 extends over 14 amino acids. In nucleotides, the CDR3 is TGTGCCAGCAGCCCGGGACGGAATAATTCACCCCTCCACTTT. This translates into CASSPGRNNSPLHF. The variable domain in full, completed from reference TRBV5-5 and TRBJ1-6, reads DAGVTQSPTHLIKTRGQQVTLRCSPISGHKSVSWYQQVLGQGPQFIFQYYEKEERGRGNFPDRFSARQFPNYSSELNVNALLLGDSALYLCASSPGRNNSPLHFGNGTRLTVT.

The chain has TRBV5-4 and TRBJ2-7; no definite D call. From germline, CDR1 is SGHNT and CDR2 YYREEE (reference sequence). This CDR3 has 16 residues. V was clipped by 1 base and J by 0 bases, with 14 bases between them. CDR3: CASSLSPVAPSYEQYF. CDR3 DNA sequence: TGTGCCAGCAGCTTGTCTCCAGTGGCACCCTCCTACGAGCAGTACTTC.

The chain uses TRBV20-1 and TRBJ2-2, with D possibly matching TRBD1 (6 bases). Germline lookup yields CDR1 DFQATT and CDR2 SNEGSKA (reference sequence). V gave up 6 bases and J gave up 2 bases, with 10 bases separating them. The CDR3 is 13 amino acids. The CDR3 region is CSATGLNTGELFF. The CDR3 DNA is TGCAGTGCGACAGGTCTTAACACCGGGGAGCTGTTTTTT.

The V call is TRBV19, the J call TRBJ2-2, with 9 nucleotides matching TRBD2. The CDR3 extends over 15 amino acids. V dropped 6 bases and J dropped 7; count of bases not matched to a gene: 9. Germline CDR1 and CDR2: LNHDA and SQIVND (reference sequence). CDR3 bases: TGTGCCAGTAGGGCCCTAGCGGGGTCCGACGGGGAGCTGTTTTTT. It is translated as CASRALAGSDGELFF.

The V gene is TRBV12-3 or TRBV12-4, the J gene TRBJ2-7, with TRBD1 matching over 9 bases. The length of the CDR3 is 19 residues. The V and J ends lost 3 bases and 5 bases, in that order; junction bases with no gene match: 20. The CDR3 loop reads CASSLGRTGGAGKRDEQYF. DNA for the CDR3: TGTGCCAGCAGTTTGGGACGAACAGGGGGCGCGGGGAAGAGGGACGAGCAGTACTTC.

This clonotype was seen just once. The rearrangement links TRBV6-5 to TRBJ2-1, with D possibly being TRBD2 (6 bases). There are 12 residues in the CDR3. Germline values: CDR1 MNHEY, CDR2 SVGAGI. The germline V and J ends were trimmed by 6 bases and 7 bases, with 10 bases remaining between them. CDR3 DNA sequence: TGTGCCAGCAGCCACCGGGGGAATGAGCAGTTCTTC. Translated: CASSHRGNEQFF.

This clonotype has only a few counts. V and J are TRBV6-5 and TRBJ1-2, with unresolved D. Trimming took 6 bases from V and 1 from J, leaving 15 bases between them. CDR3 size: 15 residues. Germline V CDR1 and CDR2: MNHEY, SVGAGI. CDR3 sequence (DNA): TGTGCCAGCAGCCAGCGGCCGGGAAGTAACTATGGCTACACCTTC. It encodes CASSQRPGSNYGYTF.